This T cell receptor (beta chain) was observed in a study of shared T cell receptors in the human thymus listed by TCRdb under 2021. Regarding the complete study: The study examined how the human thymus generates shared, self-reactive T-cell receptor alpha chains.

Counted from cysteine to phenylalanine, this CDR3 has 18 amino acids. The kept DNA is CDR3 alone, 54 bases in frame from the first base. V ends up 0 bases short and J 0 bases short, with an unmatched junction base count of 7. Libraries were constructed by the immunoSEQ multiplex PCR assay. Drawn from immuneACCESS, this table holds only the in-frame rearrangements with V and J called that TCRdb kept. Clones are partly lost; checked studies trace under half to an unresolved V gene and leave the rest unexplained. Here the sample has over 350,000 clones; around 93% occur a single time. The top ten constitute around 0.019% of the sample. With respect to this clone: Its antigen target is currently unknown. Per-base qualities were not stored, and no clone one base away is much larger.

This receptor chain uses TRBV23-1 and TRBJ2-7; TRBD2 aligns with 11 central bases. TRBV23-1 counts as an open reading frame of uncertain function. The sequencing sample was made of thymocytes. The receptor comes from a human donor. Here is the DNA: TGCGCCAGCAGTCAATCAACTAGCGGGAGTTTGAGCTCCTACGAGCAGTACTTC. The resulting protein is CASSQSTSGSLSSYEQYF.